These 4 T cell receptor beta chains came from one sample sequenced in a study of CD8 T cells in ankylosing spondylitis. TCRdb called the 5' RACE reads again in MiXCR, with one record for every CDR3 protein. The sample has 250,000 to 350,000 distinct CDR3 sequences, 20% to 25% seen once. The sequencing sample was made of blood, either unsorted or a sorted T cell fraction (not recorded which). These receptors came from a female donor with ankylosing spondylitis or in good health (not recorded which).

The gene calls are TRBV7-6 and TRBJ2-2; 11 nucleotides line up with TRBD1. The CDR3 extends over 16 amino acids. Per the germline V gene, CDR1 is SGHVS and CDR2 is FNYEAQ. The V gene end was trimmed by 4 bases and the J gene end by 1 base; junction bases not matched to a gene: 2. The CDR3 DNA reads TGTGCCAGCAGCTCGGGGACAGGGGGGAACACCGGGGAGCTGTTTTTT. It is translated as CASSSGTGGNTGELFF.

This clonotype was found many times. The CDR3 DNA reads TGCAGCGTTGTCATAGCGGGAGAGGAGACCCAGTACTTC. Translating gives CSVVIAGEETQYF. This sequence joins TRBV29-1 and TRBJ2-5; 9 nucleotides match TRBD2. CDR1 and CDR2 (germline): SQVTM, ANQGSEA. The junction had 5 bases not matched to a gene; V was cut back by 4 bases and J by 5 bases. The CDR3 covers 13 residues.

The chain is built from TRBV9 and TRBJ2-1; D is possibly TRBD1 (5 bases). Germline loops: CDR1 SGDLS, CDR2 YYNGEE. Trimming stripped 1 base from V and 8 bases from J, with 13 bases between. This CDR3 spans 14 amino acids. CDR3 in DNA: TGTGCCAGCAGCGTACATGTGTGGGGCGATGAGCAGTTCTTC. This translates into CASSVHVWGDEQFF.

The sample holds a few counts of this clonotype. V gene TRBV7-3 combines with J gene TRBJ2-7; the D gene could be TRBD1 or TRBD2 (5 bases each). Trimming cost V 0 bases and J 5 bases, with 11 bases left between them. The V gene's germline CDR1 is SGHTA and CDR2 FQGTGA. The CDR3 consists of 14 residues. The CDR3 DNA reads TGTGCCAGCAGCTTAACGGGACCGCCCAACGAGCAGTACTTC. Residues: CASSLTGPPNEQYF.